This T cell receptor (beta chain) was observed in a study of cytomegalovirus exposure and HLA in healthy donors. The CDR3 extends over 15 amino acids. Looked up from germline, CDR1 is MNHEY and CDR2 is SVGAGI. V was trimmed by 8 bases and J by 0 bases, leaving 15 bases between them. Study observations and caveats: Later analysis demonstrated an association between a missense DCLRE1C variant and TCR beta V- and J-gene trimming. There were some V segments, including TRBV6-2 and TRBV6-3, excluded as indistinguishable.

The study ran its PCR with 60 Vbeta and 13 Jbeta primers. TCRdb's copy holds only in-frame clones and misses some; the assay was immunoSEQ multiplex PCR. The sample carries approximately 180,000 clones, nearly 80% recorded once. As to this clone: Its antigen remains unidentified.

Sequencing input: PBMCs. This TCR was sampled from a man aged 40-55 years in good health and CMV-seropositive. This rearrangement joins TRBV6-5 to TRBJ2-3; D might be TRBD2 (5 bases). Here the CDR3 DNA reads TGTGCCAGCTCCCCAGCGGACTCTAGCACAGATACGCAGTATTTT. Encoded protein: CASSPADSSTDTQYF.